What follows are 18 T cell receptor beta chains derived from one specimen sequenced in a study of molecular identifiers for immune sequencing clone quantification. TCRdb recomputed calls from the PCR reads with MiXCR, one row per CDR3 protein. The data show approximately 550,000 distinct CDR3 sequences, around 23% seen once. Input material: naive CD8+ T cells from blood, with Jurkat cell RNA spiked in. Subset noted: FACS-sorted CD8+CD4-CCR7+CD45RA+ naive T cells. The origin of the receptors is a human donor in good health. Some libraries in this study had Jurkat cell RNA spiked in.

Comment on this clonotype: One junction end does not reproduce the germline sequence, and a read error may be involved. The CDR3 DNA follows: TGTGCCAGCTCATCACCGGGGACTTCCAATGAGCAGTTCTTC. Its translation is CASSSPGTSNEQFF. The rearrangement links TRBV18 to TRBJ2-1; TRBD2 is a possible D gene (6 bases). The CDR3 has 14 residues. Germline-derived CDR1 and CDR2 are KGHSH and LQKENI.

This clonotype has a count of ten or more. The J gene is TRBJ2-3, the V gene TRBV12-3 or TRBV12-4, with TRBD2 matching 11 bases. The trim removed 6 bases at V and 1 base at J, leaving 3 bases unmatched. The CDR3 is 15 residues long. The CDR3 is CASRVLAGGTDTQYF. The CDR3 bases are TGTGCCAGCAGAGTACTAGCGGGGGGCACAGATACGCAGTATTTT.

This clonotype was seen many times. The chain links TRBV6-6 to TRBJ2-7, with 11 positions matching TRBD1. The length of the CDR3 is 18 residues. Germline lookup yields CDR1 MNHNY and CDR2 SVGAGI (reference sequence). The trim removed 2 bases at V and 2 bases at J, leaving 11 bases unmatched. CDR3 region: CASSYPDRGPYKAYEQYF. The CDR3 bases are TGTGCCAGCAGTTACCCGGACAGGGGGCCATATAAAGCCTACGAGCAGTACTTC.

This clonotype showed up many times. The chain couples TRBV28 to TRBJ2-3; unclear D gene. Looked up from germline, CDR1 is MDHEN and CDR2 is SYDVKM. CDR3 length equals 16 residues. Trimming took 3 bases from V and 4 from J, leaving 17 bases between them. For the CDR3, the DNA is TGTGCCAGCAGTTTTTTAGCCCGCACTTTCGCAGATACGCAGTATTTT. It encodes CASSFLARTFADTQYF.

Ten or more counts support this clonotype. The chain carries TRBV4-3 and TRBJ2-3; 7 positions agree with TRBD2. Germline CDR1 LGHNA, CDR2 YSLEER. The CDR3 consists of 17 residues. V was pared by 3 bases and J by 6 bases, with 15 bases of the junction left unmatched. CDR3 in DNA: TGCGCCAGCAGCCACGCGCTAAAGGCGGGGGAGAGTGATACGCAGTATTTT. Protein sequence: CASSHALKAGESDTQYF.

This clonotype has ten or more counts. The chain uses TRBV7-2 and TRBJ2-3, with D perhaps matching TRBD1 (7 bases). V was cut by 1 base and J by 1 base, with 12 bases left in between. Germline V gene data show CDR1 as SGHTA and CDR2 as FQGNSA. The length of the CDR3 is 16 residues. The CDR3 region is CASSLVGRGGTDTQYF. CDR3 coding DNA: TGTGCCAGCAGCTTAGTCGGCAGGGGGGGCACAGATACGCAGTATTTT.

As to this clonotype: An end of the junction does not agree with germline; a read error may underlie this. The V and J genes are TRBV7-8 and TRBJ1-1; D may be TRBD1 (5 bases). The CDR3 is 14 residues long. Germline CDR1 is SGHVS and CDR2 is FQNEAQ. This CDR3 reads CASSYAPGQSEAFF. The CDR3 nucleotides read TGTGCCAGCAGCTACGCCCCGGGGCAAAGTGAAGCCTTCTTT.

This clonotype was recorded at least ten times. This chain connects TRBV7-6 to TRBJ1-1, with unresolved D. The CDR3 is made up of 17 amino acids. CDR1 is SGHVS, CDR2 FNYEAQ, per germline. The V end was cut by 1 base, the J end by 5 bases, with 20 bases between. In DNA, the CDR3 is TGTGCCAGCAGCTTAGAGTCGTCGGGCCTAACTAGGACTGAAGCTTTCTTT. Translating it yields CASSLESSGLTRTEAFF. The full variable domain, in which reference TRBV7-6 and TRBJ1-1 provide the parts outside the CDR3, is GAGVSQSPRYKVTKRGQDVALRCDPISGHVSLYWYRQALGQGPEFLTYFNYEAQQDKSGLPNDRFSAERPEGSISTLTIQRTEQRDSAMYRCASSLESSGLTRTEAFFGQGTRLTVV.

This clonotype was counted only a few times. This chain joins TRBV27 and TRBJ2-7; the match to TRBD1 covers 7 bases. Germline-derived CDR1 and CDR2 are MNHEY and SMNVEV (reference sequence). V shed 3 bases and J 2 bases; nucleotides not matched to a gene: 4. This CDR3 has 14 amino acids. The DNA for the CDR3 is TGTGCCAGCAGTTTTGAGGGGGCCCCCTACGAGCAGTACTTC. Protein: CASSFEGAPYEQYF.

The sample holds a few counts of this clonotype. The V gene is TRBV29-1, the J gene TRBJ2-1, with 10 bases lining up with TRBD2. Losses at the gene ends were 6 bases for V and 7 bases for J; bases not matched to a gene: 9. Germline CDR1 and CDR2: SQVTM and ANQGSEA. The CDR3 totals 14 residues. Here the CDR3 DNA reads TGCAGCGTGGGAACTAGCGGGAAGCGAAATGAGCAGTTCTTC. This gives the protein CSVGTSGKRNEQFF.

V usage is TRBV27 and J usage is TRBJ2-5; D perhaps matches TRBD2 (6 bases). Germline V gene lookup returns CDR1 MNHEY and CDR2 SMNVEV (reference sequence). The CDR3 runs 15 residues. Trimming took off 0 bases at V and 4 bases at J, with 12 bases between the two ends. As DNA, the CDR3 is TGTGCCAGCAGTTTATCGATAGGAGGGTCAGAGACCCAGTACTTC. Translated: CASSLSIGGSETQYF.

About this clonotype: One junction end does not reproduce the germline sequence, and a read error may be involved. V is TRBV30 and J is TRBJ2-5; D unclear. There are 11 residues in the CDR3. CDR1 GTSNPN and CDR2 SVGIG come from the germline V gene (reference sequence). CDR3 DNA sequence: TGTGCCTGTAGAGACCAAGGGACCCAGTACTTC. The encoded protein is CACRDQGTQYF.

This chain uses TRBV6-8 with TRBJ2-7, with D possibly being TRBD1 (6 bases). Per the germline V gene, CDR1 is MNHGY and CDR2 is SAAAGT. CDR3 length: 16 amino acids. V shed 2 bases and J shed 3 bases, with 17 bases lying between them. CDR3 loop: CASSYPDSLRFYEQYF. The CDR3 nucleotides read TGTGCCAGCAGTTACCCGGACAGCCTCCGCTTCTACGAGCAGTACTTC.

The table lists this clonotype with a count of one. Because the CDR3 is missing its conserved closing phenylalanine or tryptophan, this is likely a read error. The CDR3 region is CASSRTENTEAFL. CDR3 bases: TGTGCCAGCAGCAGGACTGAGAACACTGAAGCTTTCCTT. J is TRBJ1-1 and V is TRBV5-4; D remains ambiguous. Per the germline V gene, CDR1 is SGHNT and CDR2 is YYREEE (reference sequence). Trimming removed 4 bases at V and 1 base at J, with 8 bases between. The CDR3 length is 13 residues.

Written as DNA, the CDR3 is TGTGCCACCAGCAGAGATCTCAGGGTGGTTTCCCTCCACTTT. It encodes CATSRDLRVVSLHF. This chain uses TRBV15 with TRBJ1-6; perhaps TRBD1 as D (5 bases). The CDR3 consists of 14 residues. V was cut by 0 bases and J by 14 bases, with 14 bases left in between. The V gene's germline CDR1 is LNHNV and CDR2 YYDKDF (reference sequence). The variable domain in full, completed from reference TRBV15 and TRBJ1-6, reads DAMVIQNPRYQVTQFGKPVTLSCSQTLNHNVMYWYQQKSSQAPKLLFHYYDKDFNNEADTPDNFQSRRPNTSFCFLDIRSPGLGDTAMYLCATSRDLRVVSLHFGNGTRLTVT.

This clonotype came up a few times. This chain links TRBV12-3 or TRBV12-4 with TRBJ2-1, with D unresolved. Trimming removed 6 bases at V and 6 bases at J, with 15 bases between. This CDR3 is built from 14 residues. CDR3 sequence: CASRTPSLSNEQFF. The CDR3 DNA follows: TGTGCCAGCAGAACCCCGTCCCTGAGCAATGAGCAGTTCTTC.

Note on this clonotype: A much more abundant neighbour one base away suggests this may be a read error. The chain joins TRBV5-1 to TRBJ2-7; D call uncertain. The CDR3 sequence is 13 residues long. Trimming left V 7 bases short and J 5 bases short, with 16 bases between. Germline V gene data show CDR1 as SGHRS and CDR2 as YFSETQ. CDR3 amino acids: CASGHPGIDEQYF. CDR3 nucleotides: TGCGCCAGCGGCCACCCCGGTATCGACGAGCAGTACTTC.

Many counts were recorded for this clonotype. The J gene is TRBJ2-7, the V gene TRBV20-1; no reliable D call. The CDR3 totals 13 residues. Germline CDR1 reads DFQATT; CDR2 reads SNEGSKA (reference sequence). The germline V and J ends were trimmed by 0 bases and 3 bases, with 9 bases remaining between them. CDR3 amino acids: CSARDMGGYEQYF. The CDR3 nucleotides are TGCAGTGCTAGAGATATGGGCGGCTACGAGCAGTACTTC.